The 15 T cell receptor beta chains in this list originate from one sample, sequenced in a study of vaccination and CD4 T cells after COVID-19. Treatment in this sample: 10-day PBMC culture with coronavirus spike peptide pools or control peptides (ViraFEST assay). An Oncomine TCR Beta short-read assay was used to sequence the DNA from cultured CD4+ T cells. In TCRdb, the PCR reads were re-called with MiXCR into one record per CDR3 protein. This sample has 15,000 to 17,000 distinct CDR3 sequences, with around 72% found just once. These receptors lack a known antigen. The sequenced material came from CD4+ T cells from blood, cultured in vitro. These receptors were collected from a human donor who had recovered from COVID-19.

This rearrangement joins TRBV20-1 to TRBJ1-2; tentatively, D is TRBD1 (5 bases). The germline V gene encodes CDR1 DFQATT and CDR2 SNEGSKA (reference sequence). Trimming cost V 6 bases and J 2 bases, with 13 bases left between them. The CDR3 is made up of 13 amino acids. The CDR3 DNA reads TGCAGTGCCACAACCCAGGGAAACTATGGCTACACCTTC. Its translation is CSATTQGNYGYTF.

A few counts support this clonotype. The J gene is TRBJ1-1, the V gene TRBV12-3 or TRBV12-4; TRBD1 matches at 11 bases. The V segment lost 6 bases and the J segment 5 bases; nucleotides outside the gene matches: 5. The CDR3 consists of 14 residues. The CDR3 DNA reads as TGTGCCAGCAGCTCCGGGACAGGGGGAACTGAAGCTTTCTTT. Its translation: CASSSGTGGTEAFF.

The genes are TRBV28 and TRBJ1-1, with a tentative D call TRBD1 (5 bases). The V gene lost 7 bases and the J gene lost 0 bases, with 18 bases spanning the gap. The length of the CDR3 is 16 residues. Germline lookup yields CDR1 MDHEN and CDR2 SYDVKM. The CDR3 protein is CASTPWRRGLNTEAFF. CDR3 nucleotides: TGTGCCAGCACCCCGTGGCGAAGGGGTTTGAACACTGAAGCTTTCTTT.

This clonotype has just a few counts. The chain uses TRBV19 and TRBJ1-2; no definite D call. CDR3 size: 10 residues. V lost 8 bases and J 7 bases, leaving 8 bases between the germline ends. Germline values: CDR1 LNHDA, CDR2 SQIVND (reference sequence). The CDR3 nucleotides are TGTGCCAGTTCAAAATCTGGCTACACCTTC. Protein: CASSKSGYTF. The full variable domain, its missing parts supplied by reference TRBV19 and TRBJ1-2, is DGGITQSPKYLFRKEGQNVTLSCEQNLNHDAMYWYRQDPGQGLRLIYYSQIVNDFQKGDIAEGYSVSREKKESFPLTVTSAQKNPTAFYLCASSKSGYTFGSGTRLTVV.

This rearrangement joins TRBV7-3 to TRBJ2-3, with TRBD2 identical over 8 bases. The V segment lost 2 bases and the J segment 4 bases; nucleotides outside the gene matches: 5. Germline assignment: CDR1 SGHTA and CDR2 FQGTGA. This CDR3 contains 15 residues. The CDR3 spells CASSLRGGSPDTQYF. The CDR3 DNA reads TGTGCCAGCAGCTTACGGGGGGGCAGTCCAGATACGCAGTATTTT.

The chain combines TRBV6-1 with TRBJ1-1; TRBD1 aligns across 12 bases. CDR1 is MNHNS and CDR2 is SASEGT in the germline V gene. V shed 6 bases and J 10 bases; nucleotides not matched to a gene: 9. The length of the CDR3 is 14 residues. CDR3 DNA: TGTGCCAGCAGAGCCGGGACAGGGGGCGAGGTAGCTTTCTTT. It encodes CASRAGTGGEVAFF.

J is TRBJ2-2 and V is TRBV11-1, with 8 bases that match TRBD1. The junction had 9 bases not matched to a gene; V was cut back by 5 bases and J by 7 bases. The CDR3 length is 15 residues. Germline values: CDR1 SGHAT, CDR2 FQDESV (reference sequence). CDR3 nucleotides: TGTGCCAGCAGCGCTCATCAGGGGGCGGTCGGGGAGCTGTTTTTT. This translates into CASSAHQGAVGELFF.

The chain has TRBV28 and TRBJ1-3; the D is unclear. The CDR3 totals 14 residues. V was trimmed by 4 bases and J by 7 bases, leaving 14 bases between them. Germline-derived CDR1 and CDR2 are MDHEN and SYDVKM. The chain's CDR3 is CASSSHHGVNTIYF. The CDR3 DNA reads TGTGCCAGCAGTTCCCATCATGGGGTGAACACCATATATTTT.

This clonotype was seen a handful of times. The chain joins TRBV7-9 to TRBJ1-1; D is ambiguous. The germline CDR1 and CDR2 sequences are SEHNR and FQNEAQ (reference sequence). The ends were cut back, 3 bases at V and 1 base at J, with 6 bases in the middle. The CDR3 covers 13 residues. The CDR3 bases are TGTGCCAGCAGCTTCGGGAAGAACACTGAAGCTTTCTTT. Translated: CASSFGKNTEAFF.

This rearrangement joins TRBV6-5 to TRBJ2-6; maybe TRBD2 (5 bases). This CDR3 comprises 18 residues. In germline, CDR1 is MNHEY, CDR2 SVGAGI. Trimming took 2 bases from V and 1 from J, leaving 15 bases between them. The CDR3 sequence: CASSYLYGSGSGANVLTF. CDR3 nucleotides: TGTGCCAGCAGTTACCTCTACGGGTCGGGATCTGGGGCCAACGTCCTGACTTTC.

The chain has TRBV6-2 or TRBV6-3 and TRBJ1-6; D unresolved. The CDR3 is made up of 12 amino acids. CDR1 MNHEY and CDR2 SVGEGT come from the germline V gene. V lost 4 bases, J lost 9 bases, and 7 bases lay in between. CDR3 DNA: TGTGCCAGCAGTTGGCCGTTTTCACCCCTCCACTTT. This sequence encodes CASSWPFSPLHF.

In this sample, this clonotype turned up a few times. The rearrangement uses TRBV6-1 and TRBJ1-2, with D possibly TRBD1 on 6 matching bases. The CDR3 has 16 amino acids. Germline CDR1 and CDR2: MNHNS and SASEGT. V was clipped by 3 bases and J by 3 bases, with 17 bases between them. Here the CDR3 DNA reads TGTGCCAGCAGTGACAAAGGACAGCCCGGGTACTATGGCTACACCTTC. Translated, it gives CASSDKGQPGYYGYTF.

The chain uses TRBV20-1 and TRBJ1-5; D is uncertain. Trimming took off 4 bases at V and 0 bases at J, with 10 bases between the two ends. Germline lookup yields CDR1 DFQATT and CDR2 SNEGSKA (reference sequence). CDR3 length equals 14 residues. The CDR3 here is CSAIVGYSNQPQHF. Here the CDR3 DNA reads TGCAGTGCTATCGTGGGATATAGCAATCAGCCCCAGCATTTT.

The rearrangement links TRBV27 to TRBJ2-3; tentative D call: TRBD1 (6 bases). CDR1 is MNHEY and CDR2 is SMNVEV in the germline V gene (reference sequence). Trimming removed 8 bases from V and 2 bases from J, with 14 bases in between. The length of the CDR3 is 14 residues. The CDR3 is CASQTRGFTDTQYF. DNA for the CDR3: TGTGCCAGCCAGACGAGGGGGTTCACAGATACGCAGTATTTT.

The V and J genes are TRBV7-2 and TRBJ1-6; 7 bases fit TRBD1. Trimming cost V 4 bases and J 9 bases; bases outside gene matches: 6. Germline V gene lookup returns CDR1 SGHTA and CDR2 FQGNSA. This CDR3 has 14 residues. The DNA for the CDR3 is TGTGCCAGCAGCTCAGACAGGGCAAGTTCACCCCTCCACTTT. It encodes CASSSDRASSPLHF.